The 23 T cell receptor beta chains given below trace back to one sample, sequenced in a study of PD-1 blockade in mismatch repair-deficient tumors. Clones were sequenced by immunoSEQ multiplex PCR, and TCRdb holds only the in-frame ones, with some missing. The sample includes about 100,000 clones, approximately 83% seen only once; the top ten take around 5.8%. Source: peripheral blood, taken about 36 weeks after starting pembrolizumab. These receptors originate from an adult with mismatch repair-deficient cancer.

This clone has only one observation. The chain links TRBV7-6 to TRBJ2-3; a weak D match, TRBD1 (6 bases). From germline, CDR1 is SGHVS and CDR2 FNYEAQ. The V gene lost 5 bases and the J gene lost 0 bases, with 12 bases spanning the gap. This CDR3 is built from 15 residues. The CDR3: CASSRTGPSTDTQYF. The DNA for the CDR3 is TGTGCCAGCAGCCGAACAGGGCCTAGCACAGATACGCAGTATTTT.

The DNA for the CDR3 is TGCGCCAGCAGCCCGGGGGGAGCACACGAGCAGTACTTC. As protein: CASSPGGAHEQYF. The V call is TRBV5-1, the J call TRBJ2-7; 7 nucleotides align to TRBD2. The CDR3 runs to 13 residues. The ends lost 4 bases at V and 5 bases at J; junction bases unmatched: 6. Germline lookup yields CDR1 SGHRS and CDR2 YFSETQ.

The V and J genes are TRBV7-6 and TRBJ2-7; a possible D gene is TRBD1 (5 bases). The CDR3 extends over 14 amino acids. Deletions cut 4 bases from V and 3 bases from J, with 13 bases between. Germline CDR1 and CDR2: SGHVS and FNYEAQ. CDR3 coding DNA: TGTGCCAGCAGCTCCAACCCCGGACACTACGAGCAGTACTTC. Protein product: CASSSNPGHYEQYF.

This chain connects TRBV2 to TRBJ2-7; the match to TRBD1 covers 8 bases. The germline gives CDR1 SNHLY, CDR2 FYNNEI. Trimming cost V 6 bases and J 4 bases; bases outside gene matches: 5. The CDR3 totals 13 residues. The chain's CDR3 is CASSSGGLYEQYF. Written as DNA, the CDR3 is TGTGCCAGCAGCTCAGGGGGCTTATACGAGCAGTACTTC.

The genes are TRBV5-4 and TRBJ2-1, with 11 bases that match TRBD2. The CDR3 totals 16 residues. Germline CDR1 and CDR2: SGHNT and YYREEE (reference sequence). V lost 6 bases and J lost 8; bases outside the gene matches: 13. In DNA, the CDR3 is TGTGCCAGCACCCAGTCGACTAGCGGGATTCCCGATGAGCAGTTCTTC. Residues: CASTQSTSGIPDEQFF. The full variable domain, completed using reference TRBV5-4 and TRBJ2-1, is ETGVTQSPTHLIKTRGQQVTLRCSSQSGHNTVSWYQQALGQGPQFIFQYYREEENGRGNFPPRFSGLQFPNYSSELNVNALELDDSALYLCASTQSTSGIPDEQFFGPGTRLTVL.

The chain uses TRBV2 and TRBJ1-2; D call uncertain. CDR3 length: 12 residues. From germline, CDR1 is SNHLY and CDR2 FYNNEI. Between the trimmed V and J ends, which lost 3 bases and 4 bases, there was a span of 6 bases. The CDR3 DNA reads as TGTGCCAGCAGTGACAATAGCTATGGCTACACCTTC. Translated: CASSDNSYGYTF.

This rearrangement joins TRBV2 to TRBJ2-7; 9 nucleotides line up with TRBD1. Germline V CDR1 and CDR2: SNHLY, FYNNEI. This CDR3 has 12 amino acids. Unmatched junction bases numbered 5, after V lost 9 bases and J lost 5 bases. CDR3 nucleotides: TGTGCCAGGGGACAGGGAGCGAACGAGCAGTACTTC. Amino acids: CARGQGANEQYF.

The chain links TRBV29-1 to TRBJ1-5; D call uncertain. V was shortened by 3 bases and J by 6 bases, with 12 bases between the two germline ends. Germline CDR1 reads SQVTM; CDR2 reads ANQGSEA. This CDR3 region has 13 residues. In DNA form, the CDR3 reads TGCAGCGTTGAGGGCGGCCGGGGTCAGCCCCAGCATTTT. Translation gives CSVEGGRGQPQHF.

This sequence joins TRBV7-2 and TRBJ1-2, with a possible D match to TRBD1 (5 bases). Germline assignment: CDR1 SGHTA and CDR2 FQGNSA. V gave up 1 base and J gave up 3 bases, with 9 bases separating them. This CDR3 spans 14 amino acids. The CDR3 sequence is CASSLVPRDYGYTF. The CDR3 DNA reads TGTGCCAGCAGCTTAGTTCCCAGGGACTATGGCTACACCTTC. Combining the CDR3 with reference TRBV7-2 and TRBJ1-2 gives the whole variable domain GAGVSQSPSNKVTEKGKDVELRCDPISGHTALYWYRQSLGQGLEFLIYFQGNSAPDKSGLPSDRFSAERTGGSVSTLTIQRTQQEDSAVYLCASSLVPRDYGYTFGSGTRLTVV.

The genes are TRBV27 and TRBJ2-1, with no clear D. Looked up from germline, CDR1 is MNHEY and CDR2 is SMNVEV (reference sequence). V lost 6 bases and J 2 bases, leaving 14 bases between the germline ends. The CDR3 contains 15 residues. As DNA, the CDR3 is TGTGCCAGCAGCCCGGCGCTCGCGGCCTACAATGAGCAGTTCTTC. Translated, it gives CASSPALAAYNEQFF.

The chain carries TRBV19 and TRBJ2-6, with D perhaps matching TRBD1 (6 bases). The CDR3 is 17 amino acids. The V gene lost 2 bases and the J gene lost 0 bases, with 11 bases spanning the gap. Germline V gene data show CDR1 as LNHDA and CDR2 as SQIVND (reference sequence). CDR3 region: CASSILGQHSGANVLTF. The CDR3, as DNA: TGTGCCAGTAGTATACTCGGACAGCACTCTGGGGCCAACGTCCTGACTTTC. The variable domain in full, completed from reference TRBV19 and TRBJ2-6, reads DGGITQSPKYLFRKEGQNVTLSCEQNLNHDAMYWYRQDPGQGLRLIYYSQIVNDFQKGDIAEGYSVSREKKESFPLTVTSAQKNPTAFYLCASSILGQHSGANVLTFGAGSRLTVL.

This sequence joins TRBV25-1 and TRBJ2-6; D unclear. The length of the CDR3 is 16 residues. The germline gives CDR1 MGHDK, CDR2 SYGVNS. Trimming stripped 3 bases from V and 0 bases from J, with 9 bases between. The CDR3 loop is CASSEDRPSGANVLTF. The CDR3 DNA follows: TGTGCCAGCAGTGAGGACCGCCCCTCTGGGGCCAACGTCCTGACTTTC.

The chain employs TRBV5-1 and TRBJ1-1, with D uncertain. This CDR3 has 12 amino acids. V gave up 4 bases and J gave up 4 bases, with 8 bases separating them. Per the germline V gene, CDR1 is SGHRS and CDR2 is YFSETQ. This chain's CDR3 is CASSPGGTEAFF. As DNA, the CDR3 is TGCGCCAGCAGCCCTGGAGGCACTGAAGCTTTCTTT.

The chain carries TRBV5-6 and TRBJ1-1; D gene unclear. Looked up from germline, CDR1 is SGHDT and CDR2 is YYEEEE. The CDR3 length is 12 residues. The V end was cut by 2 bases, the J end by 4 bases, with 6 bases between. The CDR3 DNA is TGTGCCAGCAGCTTTTCTGGCACTGAAGCTTTCTTT. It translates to CASSFSGTEAFF.

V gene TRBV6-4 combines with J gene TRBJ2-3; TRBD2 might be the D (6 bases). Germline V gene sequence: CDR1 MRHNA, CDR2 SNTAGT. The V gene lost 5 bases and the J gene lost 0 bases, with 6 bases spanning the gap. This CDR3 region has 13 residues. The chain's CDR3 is CASSSGSTDTQYF. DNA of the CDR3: TGTGCCAGCAGTAGCGGGAGCACAGATACGCAGTATTTT.

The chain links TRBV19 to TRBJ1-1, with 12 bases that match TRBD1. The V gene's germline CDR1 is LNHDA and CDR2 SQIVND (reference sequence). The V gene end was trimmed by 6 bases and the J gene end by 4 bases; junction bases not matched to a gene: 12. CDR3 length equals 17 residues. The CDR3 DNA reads TGTGCCAGTAGGGAACTCGGGACAGGGGGCAGGGGCACTGAAGCTTTCTTT. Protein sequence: CASRELGTGGRGTEAFF.

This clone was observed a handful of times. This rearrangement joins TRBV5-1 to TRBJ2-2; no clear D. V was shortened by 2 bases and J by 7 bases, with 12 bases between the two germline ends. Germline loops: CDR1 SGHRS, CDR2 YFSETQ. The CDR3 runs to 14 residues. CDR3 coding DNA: TGCGCCAGCAGCTTCGTCAGCTCGGGCGGGGAGCTGTTTTTT. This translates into CASSFVSSGGELFF.

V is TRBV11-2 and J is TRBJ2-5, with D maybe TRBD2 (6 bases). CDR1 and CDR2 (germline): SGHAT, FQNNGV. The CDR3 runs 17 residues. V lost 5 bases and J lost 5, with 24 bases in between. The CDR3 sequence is CASSPDGGEMRRETQYF. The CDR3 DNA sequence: TGTGCCAGCAGCCCAGACGGCGGGGAAATGCGGCGGGAGACCCAGTACTTC.

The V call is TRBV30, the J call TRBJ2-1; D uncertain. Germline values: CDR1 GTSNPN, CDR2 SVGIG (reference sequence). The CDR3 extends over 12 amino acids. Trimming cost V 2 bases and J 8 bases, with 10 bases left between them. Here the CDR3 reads CAWSITSYEQFF. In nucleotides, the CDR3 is TGTGCCTGGAGTATCACGAGCTATGAGCAGTTCTTC.

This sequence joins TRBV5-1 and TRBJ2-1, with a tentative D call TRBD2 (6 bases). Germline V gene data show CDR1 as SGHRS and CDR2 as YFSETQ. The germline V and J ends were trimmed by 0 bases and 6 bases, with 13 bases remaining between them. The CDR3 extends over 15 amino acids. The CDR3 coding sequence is TGCGCCAGCAGCTTGGTGGGGACTGGTGGCAATGAGCAGTTCTTC. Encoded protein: CASSLVGTGGNEQFF.

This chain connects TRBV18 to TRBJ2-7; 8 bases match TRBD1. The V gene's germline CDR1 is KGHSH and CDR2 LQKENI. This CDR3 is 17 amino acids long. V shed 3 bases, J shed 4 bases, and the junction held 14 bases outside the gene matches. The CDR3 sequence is CASSPLRGQGAKYEQYF. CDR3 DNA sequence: TGTGCCAGCTCACCCCTAAGGGGGCAGGGGGCAAAATACGAGCAGTACTTC.

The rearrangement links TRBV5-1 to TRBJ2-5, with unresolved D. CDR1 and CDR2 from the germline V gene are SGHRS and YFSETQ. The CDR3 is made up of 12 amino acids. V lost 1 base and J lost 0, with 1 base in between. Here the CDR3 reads CASSLYQETQYF. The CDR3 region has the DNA TGCGCCAGCAGCTTGTACCAAGAGACCCAGTACTTC.

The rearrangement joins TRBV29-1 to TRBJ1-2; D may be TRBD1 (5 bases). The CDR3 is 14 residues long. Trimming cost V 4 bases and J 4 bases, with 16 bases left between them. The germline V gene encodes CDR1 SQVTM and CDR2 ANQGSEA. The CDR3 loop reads CSVVRDAGFYGYTF. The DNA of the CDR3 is TGCAGCGTTGTCCGGGACGCAGGCTTCTATGGCTACACCTTC.